This entry features one T cell receptor (beta chain) sequence. The antigen this receptor binds is unknown. No base quality information exists; no much larger clone differs at one position. TCR beta CDR3 regions were sequenced from DNA using the immunoSEQ Assay. Processing in the source paper ran as follows. To compute T cell density, TCR beta template counts were normalized to usable DNA, which was estimated by amplifying housekeeping genes. Richness was estimated using the preseqR package, with extrapolation to 400,000 templates for PBMC samples and to 120,000 templates for tissue samples. Clonality was taken to be one minus Pielou's evenness. Tissue-enriched TCRs were identified by differential abundance testing using productive amino-acid clonotypes, minimum total count 5 and alpha 0.1. The Jaccard Index and the Morisita Overlap Index were used to measure how much the repertoires overlapped between compartments. TCR beta CDR3s were clustered by GLIPH together with public tetramer-defined viral CDR3s, and at least three viral sequences plus V-gene enrichment were required for viral motifs. The table was pulled from immuneACCESS by TCRdb, which kept in-frame rearrangements only. Such tables lose some clones; where checked, under half of the loss comes from unresolved V genes, and the rest has no known cause. D and trimming were read from the DNA, whereas the V and J calls and clone size are those reported in that table. The sample data list 25,000 to 35,000 clones, and 84% of these were observed just once. The top ten constitute approximately 5.3% of the sample.

At diagnosis, tumor, uninvolved tumor-adjacent lung and peripheral blood were collected and then preserved as a mix of FFPE and fresh-frozen material. For TCR repertoire profiling, blood samples were analyzed in the form of peripheral blood mononuclear cells. For this chain, trimming is 2 bases at the V end and 4 bases at the J end, and the number of junction bases without a gene match is 6. The germline V gene gives CDR1 as MDHEN and CDR2 as SYDVKM. There are 15 amino acids in the CDR3, from cysteine to phenylalanine inclusive. Solely the CDR3 DNA is kept, with 45 bases framed from the first base. This specimen belongs to a study of T cells in localized non-small cell lung cancer (dated by TCRdb to 2020 to 2021). Broadly, across the study: The study analyzed T cell repertoires of hundreds of early-stage NSCLC patients, comparing tumors and uninvolved tumor-adjacent lungs. The cohort comprised roughly 230 treatment-naïve NSCLC patients with resected, localized lung tumors. Of the NSCLC patients, about 130 were male and roughly 110 were female, and the mean age was approximately 69 years.

What the study reported, not specific to this receptor: Higher T cell density in blood was associated with longer overall survival, whereas higher clonality in adjacent lung was associated with shorter survival. Multi-region tumor sequencing was not performed, so intratumor heterogeneity could not be excluded. Because the study design was exploratory, TCR variables were selected using unadjusted p-values without false-discovery rate correction. Uninvolved tumor-adjacent lung showed the highest T cell clonality, higher than tumor, which suggests more focused antigenic responses in the uninvolved tumor-adjacent lung. A median of 57 of the top 100 tumor clones were detected in paired uninvolved adjacent lung, and some 30 of these tumor clones were also found among the top 100 clones of the paired uninvolved adjacent lung.

Here the chain combines TRBV28 and TRBJ1-2, with 8 junctional bases fitting TRBD1. The TCR sequence derives from a man aged 40 to 70 with stage III lung adenocarcinoma. Sequenced material: peripheral blood mononuclear cells, taken before any cancer treatment. This receptor has the CDR3 CASSLTDRVSYGYTF. DNA sequence: TGTGCCAGCAGTTTAACGGACAGGGTGAGCTATGGCTACACCTTC.